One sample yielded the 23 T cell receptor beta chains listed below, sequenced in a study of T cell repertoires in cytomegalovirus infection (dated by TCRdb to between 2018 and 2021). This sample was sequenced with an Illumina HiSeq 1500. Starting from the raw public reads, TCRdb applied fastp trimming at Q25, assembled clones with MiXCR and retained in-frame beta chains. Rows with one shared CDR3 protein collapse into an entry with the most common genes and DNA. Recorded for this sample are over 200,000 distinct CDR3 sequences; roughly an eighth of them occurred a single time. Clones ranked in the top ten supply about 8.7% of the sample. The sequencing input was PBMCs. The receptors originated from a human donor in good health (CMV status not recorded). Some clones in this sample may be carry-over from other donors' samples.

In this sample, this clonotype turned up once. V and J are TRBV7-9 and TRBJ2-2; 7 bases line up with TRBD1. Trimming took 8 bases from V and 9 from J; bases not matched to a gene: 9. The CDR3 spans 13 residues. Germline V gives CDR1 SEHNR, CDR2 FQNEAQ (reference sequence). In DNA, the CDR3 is TGTGCCAGCGGTAAACAGGGGACCAGGGAGCTGTTTTTT. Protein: CASGKQGTRELFF.

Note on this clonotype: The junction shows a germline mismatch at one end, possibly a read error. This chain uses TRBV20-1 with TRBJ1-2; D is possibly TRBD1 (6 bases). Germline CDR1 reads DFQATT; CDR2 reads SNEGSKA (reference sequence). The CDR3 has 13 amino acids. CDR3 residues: CSTRRGQGHGYTF. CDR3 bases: TGCAGTACTAGACGTGGGCAGGGGCATGGCTACACCTTC.

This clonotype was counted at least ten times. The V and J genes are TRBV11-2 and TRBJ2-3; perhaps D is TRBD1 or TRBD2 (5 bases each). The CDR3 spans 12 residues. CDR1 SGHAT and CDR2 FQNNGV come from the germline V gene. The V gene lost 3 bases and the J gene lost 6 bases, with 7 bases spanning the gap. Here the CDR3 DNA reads TGTGCCAGCAGCTTGGGGACGGATACGCAGTATTTT. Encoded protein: CASSLGTDTQYF.

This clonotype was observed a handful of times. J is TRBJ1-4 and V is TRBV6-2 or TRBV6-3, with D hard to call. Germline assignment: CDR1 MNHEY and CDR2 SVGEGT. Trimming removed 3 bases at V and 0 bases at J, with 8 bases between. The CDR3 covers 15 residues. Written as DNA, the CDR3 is TGTGCCAGCAGTTATGCAGACACAACTAATGAAAAACTGTTTTTT. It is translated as CASSYADTTNEKLFF.

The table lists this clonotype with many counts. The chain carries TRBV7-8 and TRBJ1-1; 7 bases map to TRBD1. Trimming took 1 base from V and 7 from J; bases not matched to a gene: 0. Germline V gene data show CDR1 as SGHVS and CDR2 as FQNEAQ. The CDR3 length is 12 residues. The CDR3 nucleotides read TGTGCCAGCAGCTTAGGACAGGGTGAAGCTTTCTTT. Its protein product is CASSLGQGEAFF. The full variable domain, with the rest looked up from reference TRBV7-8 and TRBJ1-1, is GAGVSQSPRYKVAKRGQDVALRCDPISGHVSLFWYQQALGQGPEFLTYFQNEAQLDKSGLPSDRFFAERPEGSVSTLKIQRTQQEDSAVYLCASSLGQGEAFFGQGTRLTVV.

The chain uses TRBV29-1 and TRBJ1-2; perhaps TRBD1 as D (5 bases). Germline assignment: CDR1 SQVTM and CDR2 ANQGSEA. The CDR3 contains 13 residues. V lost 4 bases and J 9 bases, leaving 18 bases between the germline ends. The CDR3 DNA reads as TGCAGCGTTGGCCAAGACAGAGGATATAGCTACACCTTC. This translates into CSVGQDRGYSYTF.

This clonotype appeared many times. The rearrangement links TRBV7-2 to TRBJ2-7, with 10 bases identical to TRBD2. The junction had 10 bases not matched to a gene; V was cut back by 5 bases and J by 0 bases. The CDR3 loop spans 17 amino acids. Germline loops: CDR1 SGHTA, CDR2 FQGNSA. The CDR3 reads CASSMGASGGPSYEQYF. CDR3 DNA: TGTGCCAGCAGCATGGGGGCTAGCGGGGGCCCCTCCTACGAGCAGTACTTC.

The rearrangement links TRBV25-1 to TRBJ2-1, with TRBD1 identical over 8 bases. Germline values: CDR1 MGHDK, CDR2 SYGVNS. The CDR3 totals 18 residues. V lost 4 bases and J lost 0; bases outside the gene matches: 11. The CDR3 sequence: CASSVGTGVPLSYNEQFF. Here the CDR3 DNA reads TGTGCCAGCAGTGTCGGGACAGGAGTTCCTCTCTCCTACAATGAGCAGTTCTTC.

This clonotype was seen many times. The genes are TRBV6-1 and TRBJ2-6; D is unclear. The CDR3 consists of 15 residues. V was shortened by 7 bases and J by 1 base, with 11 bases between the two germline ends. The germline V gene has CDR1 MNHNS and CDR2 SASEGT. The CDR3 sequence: CASNSQISGANVLTF. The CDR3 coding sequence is TGTGCCAGCAATTCCCAGATATCTGGGGCCAACGTCCTGACTTTC.

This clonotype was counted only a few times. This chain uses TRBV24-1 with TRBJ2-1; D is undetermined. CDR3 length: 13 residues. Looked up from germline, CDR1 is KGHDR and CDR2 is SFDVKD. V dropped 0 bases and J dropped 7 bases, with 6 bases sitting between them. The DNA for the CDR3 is TGTGCCACCAGTGATTTGCAAGGGAATGAGCAGTTCTTC. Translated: CATSDLQGNEQFF.

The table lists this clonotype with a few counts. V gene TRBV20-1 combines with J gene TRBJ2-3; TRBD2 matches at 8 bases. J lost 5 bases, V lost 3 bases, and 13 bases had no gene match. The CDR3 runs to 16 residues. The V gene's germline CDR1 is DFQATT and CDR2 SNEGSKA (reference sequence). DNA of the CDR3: TGCAGTGCTAGCCCCTTGGTCGGGGGGGCGGGAGATACGCAGTATTTT. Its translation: CSASPLVGGAGDTQYF.

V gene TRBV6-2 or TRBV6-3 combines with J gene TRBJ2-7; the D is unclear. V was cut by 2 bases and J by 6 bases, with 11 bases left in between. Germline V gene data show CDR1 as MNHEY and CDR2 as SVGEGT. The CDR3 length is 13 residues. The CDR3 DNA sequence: TGTGCCAGCAGTTACCCATACTCTTCCGAGCAGTACTTC. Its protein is CASSYPYSSEQYF.

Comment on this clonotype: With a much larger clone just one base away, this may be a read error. The CDR3: CASSLTGGNYEQYF. CDR3 DNA: TGTGCCAGCAGCCTTACCGGGGGGAACTACGAGCAGTACTTC. The J gene is TRBJ2-7, the V gene TRBV5-6, with TRBD2 matching over 7 bases. Trimming cost V 4 bases and J 3 bases; bases outside gene matches: 7. The CDR3 length is 14 residues. Germline-derived CDR1 and CDR2 are SGHDT and YYEEEE.

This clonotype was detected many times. The DNA for the CDR3 is TGTGCCAGCAGCTTAAGAAGCGGTACCCAAGAGACCCAGTACTTC. Its protein is CASSLRSGTQETQYF. This chain connects TRBV7-2 to TRBJ2-5; possible D gene TRBD2, 5 bases. The CDR3 length is 15 residues. The V gene's germline CDR1 is SGHTA and CDR2 FQGNSA. V lost 2 bases, J lost 1 base, and 11 bases lay in between.

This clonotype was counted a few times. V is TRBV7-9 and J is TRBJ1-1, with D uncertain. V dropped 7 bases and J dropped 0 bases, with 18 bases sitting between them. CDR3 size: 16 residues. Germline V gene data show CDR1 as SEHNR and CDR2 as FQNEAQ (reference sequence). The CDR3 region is CASKPPKGSMNTEAFF. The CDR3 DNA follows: TGTGCCAGCAAACCACCTAAGGGCAGCATGAACACTGAAGCTTTCTTT.

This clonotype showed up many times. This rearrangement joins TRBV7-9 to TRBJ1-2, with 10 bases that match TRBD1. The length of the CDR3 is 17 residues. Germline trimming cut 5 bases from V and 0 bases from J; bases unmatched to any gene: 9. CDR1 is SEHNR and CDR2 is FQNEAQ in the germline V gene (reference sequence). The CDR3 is CASSTGTGDSANYGYTF. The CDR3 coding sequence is TGTGCCAGCAGCACCGGGACAGGGGATTCGGCTAACTATGGCTACACCTTC.

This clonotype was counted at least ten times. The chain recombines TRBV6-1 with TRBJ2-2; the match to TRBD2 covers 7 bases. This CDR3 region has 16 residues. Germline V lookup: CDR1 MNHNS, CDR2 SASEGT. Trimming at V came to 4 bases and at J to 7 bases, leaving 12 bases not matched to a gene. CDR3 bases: TGTGCCAGCAGTGGGCAGGAGCGGGGATTGGACGGGGAGCTGTTTTTT. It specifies CASSGQERGLDGELFF.

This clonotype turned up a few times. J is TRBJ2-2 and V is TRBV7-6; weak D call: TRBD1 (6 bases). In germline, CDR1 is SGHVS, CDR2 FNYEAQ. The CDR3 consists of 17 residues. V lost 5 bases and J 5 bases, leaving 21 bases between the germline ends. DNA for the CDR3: TGTGCCAGCAGCCCTCGGCTTGGACAGCCGCCAACCGGGGAGCTGTTTTTT. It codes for CASSPRLGQPPTGELFF.

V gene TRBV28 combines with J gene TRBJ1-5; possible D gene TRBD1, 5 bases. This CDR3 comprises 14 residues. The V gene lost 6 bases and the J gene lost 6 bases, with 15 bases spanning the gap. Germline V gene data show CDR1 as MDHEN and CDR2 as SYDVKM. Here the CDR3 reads CASSFPGFSQPQHF. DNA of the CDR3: TGTGCCAGCAGCTTTCCAGGGTTTAGTCAGCCCCAGCATTTT.

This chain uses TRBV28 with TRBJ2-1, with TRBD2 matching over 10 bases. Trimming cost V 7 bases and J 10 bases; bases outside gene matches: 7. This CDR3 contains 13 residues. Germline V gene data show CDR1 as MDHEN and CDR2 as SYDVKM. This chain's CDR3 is CASTGLAPLEQFF. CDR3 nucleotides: TGTGCCAGCACGGGACTAGCGCCCCTAGAGCAGTTCTTC.

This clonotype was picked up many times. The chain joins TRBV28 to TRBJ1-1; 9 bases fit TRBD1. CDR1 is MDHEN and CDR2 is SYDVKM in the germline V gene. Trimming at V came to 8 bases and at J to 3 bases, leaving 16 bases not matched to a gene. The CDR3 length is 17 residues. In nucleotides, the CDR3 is TGTGCCAGCCTTAGCTCCGGGACAGGGTCCCAGGACACTGAAGCTTTCTTT. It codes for CASLSSGTGSQDTEAFF. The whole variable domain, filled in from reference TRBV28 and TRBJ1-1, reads DVKVTQSSRYLVKRTGEKVFLECVQDMDHENMFWYRQDPGLGLRLIYFSYDVKMKEKGDIPEGYSVSREKKERFSLILESASTNQTSMYLCASLSSGTGSQDTEAFFGQGTRLTVV.

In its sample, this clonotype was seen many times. Written as DNA, the CDR3 is TGCGCCAGCAGCCAAGATCGAGGAGGAGCCCAAAGCGAGCAGTACTTC. Translated, it gives CASSQDRGGAQSEQYF. The chain employs TRBV4-1 and TRBJ2-7; possibly TRBD2 for D (5 bases). Between the trimmed V and J ends, which lost 0 bases and 6 bases, there was a span of 18 bases. CDR1 and CDR2 from the germline V gene are MGHRA and YSYEKL. The CDR3 extends over 16 amino acids.

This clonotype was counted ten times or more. The chain's CDR3 is CASSLQGQSVTGELFF. The CDR3 DNA sequence: TGTGCCAGCAGCTTACAGGGACAGTCGGTCACCGGGGAGCTGTTTTTT. The chain employs TRBV7-2 and TRBJ2-2, with 7 positions matching TRBD1. CDR1 SGHTA and CDR2 FQGNSA come from the germline V gene. V lost 2 bases, J lost 4 bases, and 7 bases stayed unmatched. This CDR3 contains 16 residues.